This T cell receptor (beta chain) came from a study of cytomegalovirus exposure and HLA in healthy donors. With 60 Vbeta and 13 Jbeta primers, the PCR was carried out. Sequencing used immunoSEQ multiplex PCR; TCRdb keeps in-frame clones, though not all of them. The profile shows 200,000 or so clones, about 86% of them singletons. Notes on the study in general: Reports indicate that TCR beta sequences accurately predicted the HLA-A and HLA-B alleles of most subjects.

Details on this clone: The target antigen is unknown.

There are 13 residues in the CDR3. V shed 2 bases and J 6 bases; nucleotides not matched to a gene: 3. CDR1 LNHDA and CDR2 SQIVND come from the germline V gene (reference sequence). While unrecorded immune exposures were likely, the donors were nominally healthy when sampled. The chain couples TRBV19 to TRBJ1-2; the match to TRBD1 covers 7 bases. The source is a woman aged 18-29 years in good health and CMV-seropositive. Input material: PBMCs. CDR3 bases: TGTGCCAGTAGTATAACCAGGGGGGATGGCTACACCTTC. Protein: CASSITRGDGYTF.